Listed below are T cell receptor beta chains from one sample, sequenced in a study of cytomegalovirus exposure and HLA in healthy donors. Only in-frame clones appear in the TCRdb table, and some are missing; sequencing was by immunoSEQ multiplex PCR. This sample's table has 95,000 to 150,000 clones. What was sequenced was PBMCs. The receptors here all came from a man between 18 and 29 years old in good health and CMV-seronegative. Both conserved end residues are part of each CDR3. D genes are given only for firm matches.

TRBJ2-7,NA,TRBV19,TGTGCCAGTTCCCCAGGGCGATCGGGCGAGCAGTACTTC,CASSPGRSGEQYF
TRBJ1-6,TRBD1,TRBV9,TGTGCCAGCAGCGAAGGACAGGGACAGACCTCCTATAATTCACCCCTCCACTTT,CASSEGQGQTSYNSPLHF
TRBJ2-5,TRBD2,TRBV5-1,TGCGCCAGCAGCCTAGCGGGAGGCGGGAAAGAGACCCAGTACTTC,CASSLAGGGKETQYF
TRBJ2-1,NA,TRBV10-1,TGCGCCAGCAGACAGGGGTTTGGGGGGGAGCAGTTCTTC,CASRQGFGGEQFF
TRBJ1-6,NA,TRBV1,TGCACCAGCAGCAAGGGACACGAGAATTCACCCCTCCACTTT,CTSSKGHENSPLHF
TRBJ2-7,TRBD1,TRBV28,TGTGCCAGCAGGGGTGCCGGGACAGGGAGGTACGAGCAGTACTTC,CASRGAGTGRYEQYF
TRBJ2-3,TRBD1,TRBV28,TGTGCCAGCAGCCCTGACAGGGCCACAGATACGCAGTATTTT,CASSPDRATDTQYF
TRBJ2-5,NA,TRBV21-1,TGTGCCAGCAGCAAAGCGGAGGGGTCGGGGACCCAGTACTTC,CASSKAEGSGTQYF
TRBJ2-1,NA,TRBV2,TGTGCCAGCAGTGAAGGGAGGGAAGCGGTCTACAATGAGCAGTTCTTC,CASSEGREAVYNEQFF
TRBJ2-7,TRBD1,TRBV9,TGTGCCAGCAGCCTCGGACAGGGCCCCTACGAGCAGTACTTC,CASSLGQGPYEQYF
TRBJ1-6,NA,TRBV14,TGTGCCAGCAGCCAAGAGAACAGTGGGAATTCACCCCTCCACTTT,CASSQENSGNSPLHF
TRBJ2-7,NA,TRBV11-2,TGTGCCAGCAGCTTAACGGGAGCGGGTAATTTCTACGAGCAGTACTTC,CASSLTGAGNFYEQYF
TRBJ2-5,TRBD1,TRBV18,TGTGCCAGCTCACAAACGACAGGGACAAAACAAGAGACCCAGTACTTC,CASSQTTGTKQETQYF
TRBJ2-6,NA,TRBV5-6,TGTGCCAGCAGCTTCCTTCTACCCTCTGGGGCCAACGTCCTGACTTTC,CASSFLLPSGANVLTF
TRBJ2-2,NA,TRBV27,TGTGCCAGCACACCGGGACAACTTACCGGGGAGCTGTTTTTT,CASTPGQLTGELFF
TRBJ2-5,NA,TRBV7-9,TGTGCCAGCAGCTTATGGAGGCGAGAGACCCAGTACTTC,CASSLWRRETQYF
TRBJ2-2,TRBD1,TRBV5-1,TGCGCCAGCAGCTTCGACAGGGGGAACACCGGGGAGCTGTTTTTT,CASSFDRGNTGELFF
TRBJ2-1,NA,TRBV7-3,TGTGCCAGCAGTCGCCAGGGGAACAATGAGCAGTTCTTC,CASSRQGNNEQFF
TRBJ2-5,NA,TRBV20-1,TGCAGTGCTAGATCAGGTGTGACCCAGTACTTC,CSARSGVTQYF
TRBJ2-3,NA,TRBV2,TGTGCCAGCAGGGAGGGAACAGATACGCAGTATTTT,CASREGTDTQYF
TRBJ1-4,NA,TRBV6-1,TGTGCCAGCAGTGAAGGGGTAGCAAGTAATGAAAAACTGTTTTTT,CASSEGVASNEKLFF
TRBJ2-7,TRBD1,TRBV5-1,TGCGCCAGCAGCTTGAGGACAGGGGGTACCACGAACTTC,CASSLRTGGTTNF
TRBJ1-1,NA,TRBV14,TGTGCCAGCAGCCAGGGGGCAGCTGGGACTGAAGCTTTCTTT,CASSQGAAGTEAFF
TRBJ2-1,TRBD2,TRBV9,TGTGCCAGCAGCGGAGGGACTAGCGGGGTCACCTACAATGAGCAGTTCTTC,CASSGGTSGVTYNEQFF
TRBJ1-3,NA,TRBV2,TGTGCCAGCAGTGAACCAGGTGGAGACAGCTACTCTGGAAACACCATATATTTT,CASSEPGGDSYSGNTIYF
TRBJ2-7,TRBD1,TRBV27,TGTGCCAGCAGACAAAGGACAGGGACCTACGAGCAGTACTTC,CASRQRTGTYEQYF
TRBJ1-2,NA,TRBV7-9,TGTGCCAGCAGCTTAGCTCGACAGGCTGGCTACACCTTC,CASSLARQAGYTF
TRBJ2-7,TRBD2,TRBV6-6,TGTGCCAGCAGGGAGCGGGAAGGGTCCTACGAGCAGTACTTC,CASREREGSYEQYF
TRBJ1-5,NA,TRBV15,TGTGCCACCAGCAGATTTGGGGAGCAGTCGGATCAGCCCCAGCATTTT,CATSRFGEQSDQPQHF
TRBJ2-1,NA,TRBV20-1,TGCAGTGCTAGGGGGCAGGGGTGGTCGTTCTTC,CSARGQGWSFF
TRBJ1-3,NA,TRBV19,TGTGCCAGTAGACTCTCAAGCTCTGGAAACACCATATATTTT,CASRLSSSGNTIYF
TRBJ1-2,NA,TRBV5-5,TGTGCCAGCACGACGGGGGGCAGTGGCTACACCTTC,CASTTGGSGYTF
TRBJ1-6,NA,TRBV6-1,TGTGCCAGCAGTGACAGGGAAACAACACCCCTCCACTTT,CASSDRETTPLHF
TRBJ2-5,NA,TRBV21-1,TGTGCCAGCAGCCCCCCGGGGGGCCAAGAGACCCAGTACTTC,CASSPPGGQETQYF
TRBJ2-7,TRBD2,TRBV2,TGTGCCAGCAGTGTCCCATCCTGGACTAGCGGGCGCCTCACTAGCTCCTACGAGCAGTACTTC,CASSVPSWTSGRLTSSYEQYF
TRBJ1-4,NA,TRBV7-9,TGTGCCAGCAGCTTGGAGTTTTATGAAAAACTGTTTTTT,CASSLEFYEKLFF
TRBJ2-7,NA,TRBV30,TGTGCCCGGAGTTCGGGTCCATACGAGCAGTACTTC,CARSSGPYEQYF
TRBJ2-1,NA,TRBV5-4,TGTGCCAGCAGCCTCGGCAGGAGGGAGCAGTTCTTC,CASSLGRREQFF
TRBJ2-7,TRBD1,TRBV28,TGTGCCATCCGAGGACAGGGTACATACGAGCAGTACTTC,CAIRGQGTYEQYF
TRBJ2-2,TRBD2,TRBV11-2,TGTGCCAGTAGCCGACAGACTAGCGGTCTGGCCGGGGAGCTGTTTTTT,CASSRQTSGLAGELFF
TRBJ1-5,TRBD1,TRBV18,TGTGCCAGCTCACCAGTGGGACAGGGTAATCAGCCCCAGCATTTT,CASSPVGQGNQPQHF
TRBJ2-3,NA,TRBV5-1,TGCGCCAGCAGCCTCCGGGACTGGAGTACAGATACGCAGTATTTT,CASSLRDWSTDTQYF
TRBJ1-6,NA,TRBV2,TGTGCCAGCAGTGAATGGGCAGGGGTTAATTCACCCCTCCACTTT,CASSEWAGVNSPLHF
TRBJ1-1,NA,TRBV5-1,TGCGCCAGCAGCTTGAACAGCAACCAGAACACTGAAGCTTTCTTT,CASSLNSNQNTEAFF
TRBJ1-1,NA,TRBV10-2,TGCGCCAGCAGTGAGTCTTCCGGAGGGGCTTTCTTT,CASSESSGGAFF
TRBJ2-7,TRBD1,TRBV10-1,TGCGCCAGCAGGAGACAGGGTTCGGACGAGCAGTACTTC,CASRRQGSDEQYF
TRBJ1-5,NA,TRBV28,TGTGCCAGCACCACCGCCGGGGGTAGCAATCAGCCCCAGCATTTT,CASTTAGGSNQPQHF
TRBJ1-1,TRBD1,TRBV7-9,TGTGCCAGCGACAGGGTGACGAACACTGAAGCTTTCTTT,CASDRVTNTEAFF
TRBJ2-3,TRBD1,TRBV28,TGTGCCAGCAAACCGGGACAGGGCCCCGATACGCAGTATTTT,CASKPGQGPDTQYF
TRBJ1-1,NA,TRBV4-2,TGTGCCAGCAGCCAAGGAGTCCCTGAAGCTTTCTTT,CASSQGVPEAFF
TRBJ2-1,NA,TRBV7-9,TGTGCCAGCAGCTTTGGGGCACAGTGGTTCTTC,CASSFGAQWFF
TRBJ2-7,TRBD1,TRBV4-2,TGTGCCAGCAGCCAAGAATTGGTAGGGGGCCAACACGAGCAGTACTTC,CASSQELVGGQHEQYF
TRBJ2-7,NA,TRBV6-5,TGTGCCAGCAGTTACTCGTACAGGGAGGGATACGAGCAGTACTTC,CASSYSYREGYEQYF
TRBJ1-1,NA,TRBV9,TGTGCCAGCAGCGTCGAGGGTGGAACTGAAGCTTTCTTT,CASSVEGGTEAFF